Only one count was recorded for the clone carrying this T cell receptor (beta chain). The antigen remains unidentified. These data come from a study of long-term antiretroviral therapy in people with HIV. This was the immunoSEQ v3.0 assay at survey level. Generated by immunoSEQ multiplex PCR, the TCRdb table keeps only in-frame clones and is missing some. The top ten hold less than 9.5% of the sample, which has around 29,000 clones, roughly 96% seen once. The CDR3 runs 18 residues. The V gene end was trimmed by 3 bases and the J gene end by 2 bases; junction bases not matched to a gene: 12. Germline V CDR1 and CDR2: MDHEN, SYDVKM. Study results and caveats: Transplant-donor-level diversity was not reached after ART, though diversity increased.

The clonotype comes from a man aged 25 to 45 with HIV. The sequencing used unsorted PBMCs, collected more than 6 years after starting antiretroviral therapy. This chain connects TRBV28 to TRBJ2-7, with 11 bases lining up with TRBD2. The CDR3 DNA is TGTGCCAGCAGTTTGTTCTCGCGGGGACTAGCGGAGGCCTACGAGCAGTACTTC. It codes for CASSLFSRGLAEAYEQYF.